These T cell receptor beta chains were read from a single sample in a study of technical replicates of blood from a few donors. Sequencing used immunoSEQ multiplex PCR; TCRdb keeps in-frame clones, though not all of them. The sample holds some 70,000 clones, about 97% seen once. The sample taken for sequencing was T cells isolated from PBMCs. These receptors all stem from a human donor in good health. Both conserved end residues are part of each CDR3. D genes are given only for firm matches. Clone size is stated in some rows and not others, as once, few, many or a class when expanded.

abundance,j_gene,d_gene,v_gene,CDR3aa,CDR3nt
-,TRBJ1-3,-,TRBV5-1,CASSPLGSGSGNTIYF,TGCGCCAGCAGCCCCCTTGGGTCAGGCTCTGGAAACACCATATATTTT
-,TRBJ2-6,TRBD2,TRBV5-1,CASSPPAGAGANVLTF,TGCGCCAGCAGCCCCCCGGCGGGAGCTGGGGCCAACGTCCTGACTTTC
-,TRBJ2-5,-,TRBV2,CASSDLKGGETQYF,TGTGCCAGCAGTGACCTCAAGGGGGGGGAGACCCAGTACTTC
-,TRBJ1-6,-,TRBV7-9,CASSIYQGKGSPLHF,TGTGCCAGCAGCATATACCAGGGAAAGGGTTCACCCCTCCACTTT
-,TRBJ1-1,-,TRBV7-9,CASSSRVQLTEAFF,TGTGCCAGCAGCTCCAGGGTTCAACTGACTGAAGCTTTCTTT
-,TRBJ1-2,-,TRBV2,CARRGGEYGYTF,TGTGCCAGAAGGGGAGGGGAGTATGGCTACACCTTC
-,TRBJ2-6,-,TRBV18,CASSPRPNSLSGANVLTF,TGTGCCAGCTCACCTCGACCTAACAGCCTCTCTGGGGCCAACGTCCTGACTTTC
-,TRBJ2-1,TRBD2,TRBV10-3,CAISQGLAGYNEQFF,TGTGCCATCAGTCAGGGACTAGCGGGATACAATGAGCAGTTCTTC
-,TRBJ1-1,-,TRBV25-1,CASSAGNTEAFF,TGTGCCAGCAGTGCGGGGAACACTGAAGCTTTCTTT
-,TRBJ1-2,-,TRBV9,CASSVDEFPYGYTF,TGTGCCAGCAGCGTAGACGAGTTCCCCTATGGCTACACCTTC
-,TRBJ2-7,TRBD1,TRBV7-9,CASSLGIAGGEYEQYF,TGTGCCAGCAGCTTAGGGATCGCAGGGGGCGAGTACGAGCAGTACTTC
-,TRBJ2-3,TRBD2,TRBV29-1,CSFTPLAGASTDTQYF,TGCAGTTTCACCCCGCTAGCGGGAGCTAGCACAGATACGCAGTATTTT
-,TRBJ2-5,-,TRBV6-5,CASSYSRGEGGETQYF,TGTGCCAGCAGTTACTCTAGGGGGGAGGGGGGTGAGACCCAGTACTTC
-,TRBJ2-7,-,TRBV10-1,CASSEIGAYEQYF,TGCGCCAGCAGTGAGATAGGGGCTTACGAGCAGTACTTC
-,TRBJ2-3,-,TRBV19,CASSQDPSGTDTQYF,TGTGCCAGTAGTCAGGACCCTAGCGGCACAGATACGCAGTATTTT
-,TRBJ2-1,-,TRBV11-2,CASSLVDYNEQFF,TGTGCCAGCAGCTTAGTAGACTACAATGAGCAGTTCTTC
-,TRBJ1-4,-,TRBV2,CASNLYATNEKLFF,TGTGCCAGCAACCTATACGCAACTAATGAAAAACTGTTTTTT
-,TRBJ1-2,-,TRBV9,CASSVAAQGLRYTF,TGTGCCAGCAGCGTAGCCGCACAGGGTCTACGCTACACCTTC
-,TRBJ1-4,-,TRBV5-6,CASRKGVGEKLFF,TGTGCCAGCAGGAAGGGGGTTGGAGAAAAACTGTTTTTT
-,TRBJ2-5,TRBD1,TRBV11-3,CASSARQGNQETQYF,TGTGCCAGCAGCGCCCGACAGGGGAACCAAGAGACCCAGTACTTC
-,TRBJ2-3,-,TRBV21-1,CASSNTESGTGTDTQYF,TGTGCCAGCAGCAACACGGAGTCCGGGACAGGGACGGATACGCAGTATTTT
once,TRBJ2-6,-,TRBV6-5,CASSYSSSGANVLTF,TGTGCCAGCAGTTACTCTAGCTCTGGGGCCAACGTCCTGACTTTC
once,TRBJ2-7,-,TRBV6-1,CASTEVYEQYF,TGTGCCAGCACAGAGGTCTACGAGCAGTACTTC
-,TRBJ1-4,-,TRBV7-9,CASSLTFNEKLFF,TGTGCCAGCAGCTTAACATTCAACGAAAAACTGTTTTTT
-,TRBJ2-7,TRBD1,TRBV9,CASSVGTGGPYEQYF,TGTGCCAGCAGCGTAGGGACAGGGGGCCCCTACGAGCAGTACTTC
once,TRBJ2-7,-,TRBV2,CASSESLWTGVKESHF,TGTGCCAGCAGTGAAAGCTTGTGGACGGGGGTAAAGGAATCACACTTC
-,TRBJ2-7,TRBD1,TRBV28,CASSARDRGLGEQYF,TGTGCCAGCAGTGCCCGGGACAGGGGGTTGGGGGAGCAGTACTTC
-,TRBJ2-1,-,TRBV9,CASSARGGEQFF,TGTGCCAGCAGCGCCCGAGGGGGTGAGCAGTTCTTC
once,TRBJ2-7,TRBD1,TRBV29-1,CSVDAFGQGYEQYF,TGCAGCGTTGACGCCTTCGGACAGGGCTACGAGCAGTACTTC
-,TRBJ2-2,-,TRBV18,CASSLRQALTGELFF,TGTGCCAGCTCACTAAGACAGGCCCTTACCGGGGAGCTGTTTTTT
-,TRBJ2-5,TRBD2,TRBV4-1,CASSLLAGDQETQYF,TGCGCCAGCAGCCTACTAGCGGGAGACCAAGAGACCCAGTACTTC
-,TRBJ2-2,-,TRBV10-3,CAISEGGADTGELFF,TGTGCCATCAGTGAGGGGGGGGCGGACACCGGGGAGCTGTTTTTT
-,TRBJ2-1,-,TRBV4-1,CASSQAGNNANEQFF,TGCGCCAGCAGCCAAGCGGGGAATAATGCTAATGAGCAGTTCTTC
-,TRBJ2-3,-,TRBV2,CASSEENTDTQYF,TGTGCCAGCAGTGAGGAGAACACAGATACGCAGTATTTT
-,TRBJ2-3,-,TRBV5-6,CASSPESDSDTQYF,TGTGCCAGCAGCCCAGAAAGTGACAGCGATACGCAGTATTTT
-,TRBJ2-1,TRBD1,TRBV5-1,CASRLGGTGDPTEQFF,TGCGCCAGTCGACTAGGAGGGACAGGGGATCCTACTGAGCAGTTCTTC
-,TRBJ1-1,-,TRBV6-5,CASRANTEAFF,TGTGCCAGCAGGGCGAACACTGAAGCTTTCTTT
-,TRBJ2-7,TRBD2,TRBV28,CASRPLQRGTYEQYF,TGTGCCAGCAGGCCCTTGCAGCGGGGGACCTACGAGCAGTACTTC
once,TRBJ1-5,-,TRBV28,CASSFSTGQPQHF,TGTGCCAGCAGTTTTTCCACGGGTCAGCCCCAGCATTTT